This TCR beta chain comes out of a study of blood T cell repertoires in COVID-19. Across the study: Samples taken during acute and convalescent COVID-19 were collected in the United States, Italy and Spain.

Data came from immunoSEQ multiplex PCR; TCRdb stores just in-frame clones and leaves some out. The repertoire holds tens of thousands of clones, with about 86% as singletons. The CDR3 is made up of 13 amino acids. Trimming pared 6 bases from V and 3 bases from J, leaving 10 bases between. CDR1 is MNHEY, CDR2 SVGAGI, per germline. Sequencing used peripheral blood. The TCR was taken from an elderly woman in a cohort sampled during active or convalescent COVID-19. The chain has TRBV6-5 and TRBJ2-3; D is possibly TRBD2 (6 bases). The CDR3 DNA reads TGTGCCAGCAGGACGGGAGATACAGATACGCAGTATTTT. Its translation is CASRTGDTDTQYF.